This T cell receptor beta chain is from a study of T-cell reconstitution after alpha-beta-depleted transplantation in children. This clonotype was detected many times. Its specificity is not known. Study observations and caveats: About two months after transplant, alpha-beta T cells reportedly came from several hundred expanded graft clones. Several patients had high TCRbeta diversity at day 60; it came from surviving recipient T cells and thymic progenitors. It was newly produced T cells that mostly accounted for T-cell counts and diversity one year after transplant.

The V gene lost 5 bases and the J gene lost 10 bases, with 18 bases spanning the gap. The CDR3 loop spans 14 amino acids. Library preparation (for TCRbeta) was performed with unique molecular identifiers. TCRdb re-derived calls from the PCR reads in MiXCR, one entry per CDR3 protein. The table has 700,000 to 850,000 distinct CDR3 sequences, around 17% seen once. The V and J genes are TRBV12-3 or TRBV12-4 and TRBJ2-1, with D maybe TRBD1 (6 bases). Sequencing was performed on PBMCs, mostly from graft donor cells, taken 360 days after TCRalphabeta/CD19-depleted stem cell transplant. This receptor was taken from a male patient between 5 and 17 years old who had a stem cell transplant for acute lymphoblastic leukemia, so the T cells may come from the graft donor. CDR3 amino acids: CASSLQGSRREQFF. In DNA form, the CDR3 reads TGTGCCAGCAGTCTCCAGGGGAGCAGGAGGGAGCAGTTCTTC.